This entry lists 20 T cell receptor beta chains sequenced from one sample in a study of T cells after posttransplantation cyclophosphamide. Cyclophosphamide on days +3 and +4 followed busulfan-fludarabine conditioning and a marrow graft. Libraries were prepared by immunoSEQ multiplex PCR; TCRdb keeps only in-frame clonotypes and omits some of them. There are 10,000 to 13,000 clones in the sample; 86% occur only once, and 27% lies in the top ten. The starting material was CD4+ T cells sorted from PBMCs, obtained after allogeneic stem cell transplant with posttransplant cyclophosphamide. These TCRs come from a young adult male patient who received an allogeneic stem cell transplant from a related donor, was CMV-positive, and had acute GVHD only. The T cells may come from the graft donor.

The chain uses TRBV28 and TRBJ1-2; tentatively, D is TRBD1 (5 bases). The CDR3 sequence is 14 residues long. Germline-derived CDR1 and CDR2 are MDHEN and SYDVKM. The V gene lost 3 bases and the J gene lost 4 bases, with 12 bases spanning the gap. The CDR3 DNA is TGTGCCAGCAGTTTCGGGGACTCGGGCTATGGCTACACCTTC. Translating it yields CASSFGDSGYGYTF.

The V call is TRBV18, the J call TRBJ1-2; no definite D call. The ends were cut back, 3 bases at V and 3 bases at J, with 14 bases in the middle. Germline-derived CDR1 and CDR2 are KGHSH and LQKENI. This CDR3 contains 15 residues. Here the CDR3 DNA reads TGTGCCAGCTCACCTCGGTCCGGGAGTGACTATGGCTACACCTTC. Its protein product is CASSPRSGSDYGYTF.

The J gene is TRBJ1-2, the V gene TRBV19, with a possible D match to TRBD1 (6 bases). The ends were cut back, 2 bases at V and 4 bases at J, with 20 bases in the middle. This CDR3 has 17 amino acids. Germline V lookup: CDR1 LNHDA, CDR2 SQIVND (reference sequence). The CDR3 DNA is TGTGCCAGTAGTATAAGGGGGTTTGAGAAGGGAAGCTATGGCTACACCTTC. It codes for CASSIRGFEKGSYGYTF.

The CDR3 coding sequence is TGTGCCAGCAGTCCCAATATCCGGGAAGATGAAAAACTGTTTTTT. Translating gives CASSPNIREDEKLFF. The chain has TRBV28 and TRBJ1-4; no reliable D call. Looked up from germline, CDR1 is MDHEN and CDR2 is SYDVKM. The V end lost 5 bases, the J end lost 6 bases, and 16 bases lay between the germline ends. This CDR3 spans 15 amino acids. Full variable domain (remainder filled in from reference TRBV28 and TRBJ1-4): DVKVTQSSRYLVKRTGEKVFLECVQDMDHENMFWYRQDPGLGLRLIYFSYDVKMKEKGDIPEGYSVSREKKERFSLILESASTNQTSMYLCASSPNIREDEKLFFGSGTQLSVL.

This CDR3 reads CASSLVRGEQYF. The CDR3 nucleotides are TGTGCCAGCAGCTTGGTCAGGGGCGAGCAGTACTTC. The rearrangement links TRBV5-4 to TRBJ2-7, with D possibly TRBD1 on 6 matching bases. There are 12 residues in the CDR3. Germline V gene data show CDR1 as SGHNT and CDR2 as YYREEE (reference sequence). V lost 0 bases and J lost 6, with 7 bases in between.

The chain has TRBV19 and TRBJ2-5, with 9 bases identical to TRBD2. The CDR3 length is 15 residues. Germline-derived CDR1 and CDR2 are LNHDA and SQIVND (reference sequence). V lost 6 bases, J lost 7 bases, and 12 bases stayed unmatched. The chain's CDR3 is CASRGSGGPAGTQYF. The CDR3 bases are TGTGCCAGTAGAGGGAGCGGGGGGCCCGCGGGGACCCAGTACTTC.

The V and J genes are TRBV4-1 and TRBJ2-7, with 8 nucleotides matching TRBD2. The CDR3 covers 17 residues. V was pared by 3 bases and J by 3 bases, with 13 bases of the junction left unmatched. Germline values: CDR1 MGHRA, CDR2 YSYEKL. The DNA for the CDR3 is TGCGCCAGCAGCCAGAGCCTACGGGAGGGACGCCGCTACGAGCAGTACTTC. As protein: CASSQSLREGRRYEQYF.

For this clone: A junction end diverges from the germline sequence, so it may reflect a read error. The chain has TRBV6-1 and TRBJ1-1; 7 positions match TRBD1. This CDR3 has 15 residues. The germline CDR1 and CDR2 sequences are MNHNS and SASEGT. CDR3 in amino acids: CAGREFRPDRERAFF. The CDR3 bases are TGTGCCGGCAGGGAGTTTCGACCCGACAGGGAGAGGGCTTTCTTT.

This clone turned up a few times. In DNA form, the CDR3 reads TGTGCCAGCAGTGAACGGGGAAGGGCGCTAGCGACAGATACGCAGTATTTT. Translating gives CASSERGRALATDTQYF. J is TRBJ2-3 and V is TRBV2, with D perhaps matching TRBD2 (6 bases). The germline V and J ends were trimmed by 2 bases and 3 bases, with 18 bases remaining between them. Germline V CDR1 and CDR2: SNHLY, FYNNEI. The CDR3 has 17 residues.

The table lists this clone with a few counts. The chain has TRBV5-1 and TRBJ2-1; a weak D match, TRBD1 (6 bases). In germline, CDR1 is SGHRS, CDR2 YFSETQ. Between the trimmed V and J ends, which lost 7 bases and 6 bases, there was a span of 11 bases. The CDR3 contains 12 residues. Here the CDR3 DNA reads TGCGCCAGCGGGGACACCGTCAATGAGCAGTTCTTC. It translates to CASGDTVNEQFF.

The CDR3 loop is CASSLNRGGSETQYF. The CDR3, as DNA: TGTGCCAGCAGCTTGAACAGGGGCGGTTCAGAGACCCAGTACTTC. The rearrangement links TRBV7-2 to TRBJ2-5; 7 bases match TRBD1. Looked up from germline, CDR1 is SGHTA and CDR2 is FQGNSA. Germline trimming cut 3 bases from V and 4 bases from J; bases unmatched to any gene: 8. There are 15 residues in the CDR3. The complete variable domain, with remaining parts taken from reference TRBV7-2 and TRBJ2-5, reads GAGVSQSPSNKVTEKGKDVELRCDPISGHTALYWYRQSLGQGLEFLIYFQGNSAPDKSGLPSDRFSAERTGGSVSTLTIQRTQQEDSAVYLCASSLNRGGSETQYFGPGTRLLVL.

The chain uses TRBV6-5 and TRBJ2-7; the D gene is possibly TRBD2 (7 bases). Germline CDR1 MNHEY, CDR2 SVGAGI. V lost 2 bases and J 6 bases, leaving 8 bases between the germline ends. The CDR3 totals 12 residues. Here the CDR3 reads CASSYRGGEQYF. CDR3 bases: TGTGCCAGCAGTTACAGGGGGGGCGAGCAGTACTTC.

A word on this clone: One junction end does not reproduce the germline sequence, and a read error may be involved. This sample includes further DNA sequences coding for the same CDR3. This chain uses TRBV7-9 with TRBJ1-6; 7 bases fit TRBD1. CDR3 length equals 14 residues. Looked up from germline, CDR1 is SEHNR and CDR2 is FQNEAQ (reference sequence). The CDR3 sequence is CASRQGNYNSPLHF. The CDR3 DNA sequence: TGTGCCAGCAGACAGGGGAACTATAATTCCCCCCTCCACTTT.

The chain couples TRBV4-1 to TRBJ1-3; maybe TRBD1 (6 bases). The germline V gene encodes CDR1 MGHRA and CDR2 YSYEKL. The CDR3 length is 16 residues. V was pared by 5 bases and J by 1 base, with 15 bases between. The chain's CDR3 is CASSGTGYASGNTIYF. For the CDR3, the DNA is TGCGCCAGCAGCGGAACAGGGTATGCGTCTGGAAACACCATATATTTT.

The gene calls are TRBV4-2 and TRBJ2-7, with TRBD1 matching over 7 bases. This CDR3 comprises 16 residues. After removal of 4 bases from V and 2 bases from J, the junction contained 11 bases not matched to a gene. Germline CDR1 and CDR2: LGHNA and YNFKEQ. The CDR3 DNA is TGTGCCAGCAGCCTGTGGTTCTCCGGGACAGCCTACGAGCAGTACTTC. Its protein product is CASSLWFSGTAYEQYF.

The genes are TRBV19 and TRBJ1-2; TRBD1 matches at 7 bases. With 5 bases clipped from V and 4 bases from J, the junction kept 1 base outside the gene matches. Per germline, CDR1 LNHDA and CDR2 SQIVND (reference sequence). The CDR3 length is 12 residues. CDR3 sequence reads: CASSRDSYGYTF. The CDR3 nucleotides are TGTGCCAGTAGTCGGGACAGCTATGGCTACACCTTC.

V gene TRBV29-1 combines with J gene TRBJ2-5; D may be TRBD2 (5 bases). Germline CDR1 reads SQVTM; CDR2 reads ANQGSEA. The CDR3 is 12 amino acids. V was trimmed by 1 base and J by 5 bases, leaving 8 bases between them. The DNA of the CDR3 is TGCAGCGTTGAAGGAGGGCTGGAGACCCAGTACTTC. Amino acids: CSVEGGLETQYF.

A word on this clone: The sample has other DNA sequences that encode this CDR3 too. This sequence joins TRBV7-2 and TRBJ1-4; no firm D call. CDR1 SGHTA and CDR2 FQGNSA come from the germline V gene. The CDR3 length is 15 residues. Trimming removed 1 base at V and 2 bases at J, with 8 bases between. This CDR3 reads CASSLGGRTNEKLFF. CDR3 sequence (DNA): TGTGCCAGCAGCTTAGGAGGGAGGACTAATGAAAAACTGTTTTTT.

The rearrangement links TRBV9 to TRBJ2-7, with TRBD1 matching 7 bases. The V gene's germline CDR1 is SGDLS and CDR2 YYNGEE. V shed 0 bases and J 2 bases; nucleotides not matched to a gene: 2. This CDR3 contains 14 residues. The CDR3 DNA sequence: TGTGCCAGCAGCGTAGGACAGGGAACCTACGAGCAGTACTTC. Amino acid sequence: CASSVGQGTYEQYF.

The V and J genes are TRBV7-2 and TRBJ2-1; D is possibly TRBD2 (6 bases). CDR1 is SGHTA and CDR2 is FQGNSA in the germline V gene. V gave up 2 bases and J gave up 5 bases, with 10 bases separating them. The CDR3 totals 14 residues. The CDR3 loop reads CASSLLGGDNEQFF. The CDR3 coding sequence is TGTGCCAGCAGCTTACTGGGGGGTGACAATGAGCAGTTCTTC.